This T cell receptor beta chain was identified during a study of T cell responses to AZD1222 COVID-19 vaccine. Study outcomes and limitations: Dominant at 160-218 and 743-854, vaccine-associated CD4 TCRs also spanned spike. Repertoires in all cases were sampled only once the peak T cell response had passed. Most donors were white British and more were female, and clonal diversity was possibly underestimated. Of spike-specific TCRs, nearly half reportedly target regions left unmutated in variants.

About this clone: Its target is unknown.

V lost 1 base and J lost 3, with 9 bases in between. The CDR3 runs to 15 residues. The germline CDR1 and CDR2 sequences are LNHNV and YYDKDF (reference sequence). Profiled with immunoSEQ multiplex PCR; TCRdb holds only in-frame clones, not every one. The sample holds about 150,000 clones, roughly nine tenths seen once. This clonotype was sampled from an adult in good health. This chain uses TRBV15 with TRBJ1-4; D is perhaps TRBD1 (6 bases). The sequencing here drew on peripheral blood, taken on day 0 of AZD1222 vaccination. In DNA form, the CDR3 reads TGTGCCACCAGCAGAGGAGAGGGGGCTAATGAAAAACTGTTTTTT. It translates to CATSRGEGANEKLFF.